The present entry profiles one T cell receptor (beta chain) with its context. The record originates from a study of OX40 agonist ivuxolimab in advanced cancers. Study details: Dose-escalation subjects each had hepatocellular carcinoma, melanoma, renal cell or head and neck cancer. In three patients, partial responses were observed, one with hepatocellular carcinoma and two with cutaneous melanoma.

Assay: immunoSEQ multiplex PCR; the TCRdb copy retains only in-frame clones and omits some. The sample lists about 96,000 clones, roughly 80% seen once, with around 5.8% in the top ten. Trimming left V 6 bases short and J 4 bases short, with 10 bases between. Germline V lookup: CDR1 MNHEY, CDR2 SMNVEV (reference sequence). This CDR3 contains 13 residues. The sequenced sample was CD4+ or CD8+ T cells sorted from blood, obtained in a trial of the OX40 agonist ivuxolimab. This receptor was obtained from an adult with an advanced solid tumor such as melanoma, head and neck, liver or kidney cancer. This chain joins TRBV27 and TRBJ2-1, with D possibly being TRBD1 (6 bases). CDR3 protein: CASSPDSYNEQFF. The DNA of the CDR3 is TGTGCCAGCAGCCCGGACAGTTACAATGAGCAGTTCTTC.